Listed here are 5 T cell receptor beta chains from one sample, sequenced in a study of PD-L1 blockade in urothelial cancer. Time point described: peripheral blood 6 weeks after treatment start. Some clones are missing from TCRdb's copy, which holds only in-frame ones; the method was immunoSEQ multiplex PCR. This sample has around 50,000 clones, with about 88% found just once. The sequencing here drew on PBMCs, taken around atezolizumab (anti-PD-L1) treatment. The receptors derive from a man aged 55-75 years with urothelial cancer.

This rearrangement joins TRBV4-3 to TRBJ1-3; no definite D call. From germline, CDR1 is LGHNA and CDR2 YSLEER. The V gene lost 0 bases and the J gene lost 1 base, with 7 bases spanning the gap. The CDR3 totals 15 residues. CDR3 bases: TGCGCCAGCAGCCAAGAACGCGGTTCTGGAAACACCATATATTTT. This gives the protein CASSQERGSGNTIYF.

The V call is TRBV10-1, the J call TRBJ2-7; TRBD1 matches 8 bases. Trimming cost V 3 bases and J 3 bases; bases outside gene matches: 1. The CDR3 extends over 13 amino acids. CDR1 WNHNN and CDR2 SYGVQD come from the germline V gene (reference sequence). CDR3 coding DNA: TGCGCCAGCAGTGACGGACAGGGCTACGAGCAGTACTTC. Its protein is CASSDGQGYEQYF.

The V call is TRBV27, the J call TRBJ1-3; no reliable D call. The germline V gene encodes CDR1 MNHEY and CDR2 SMNVEV (reference sequence). The CDR3 consists of 15 residues. V was clipped by 3 bases and J by 1 base, with 10 bases between them. This chain's CDR3 is CASSFPPGSGNTIYF. For the CDR3, the DNA is TGTGCCAGCAGTTTCCCCCCGGGGTCTGGAAACACCATATATTTT.

The chain uses TRBV6-1 and TRBJ2-7, with 7 bases matching TRBD2. This CDR3 contains 14 residues. V lost 3 bases to trimming and J lost 2 bases; unmatched junction nucleotides: 4. Germline-derived CDR1 and CDR2 are MNHNS and SASEGT. The CDR3 bases are TGTGCCAGCAGTGAGATGGGGGGGACCTACGAGCAGTACTTC. Residues: CASSEMGGTYEQYF.

Only a few counts were recorded for this clone. This rearrangement joins TRBV5-4 to TRBJ2-3, with a weak D call TRBD1 (6 bases). The CDR3 spans 14 residues. The germline V gene has CDR1 SGHNT and CDR2 YYREEE (reference sequence). V lost 2 bases, J lost 4 bases, and 11 bases lay in between. CDR3 nucleotide sequence: TGTGCCAGCAGCTTCGCCAGGGGACCAGATACGCAGTATTTT. Translating it yields CASSFARGPDTQYF.